A selection of T cell receptor beta chains follows, all from one sample in a study of blood T cell repertoires in COVID-19. Method: immunoSEQ multiplex PCR; TCRdb's copy keeps in-frame clones and lacks some. The sample holds under 100,000 clones, around 85% seen once. Material: peripheral blood. The receptors stem from a man of 80 years or more with active or convalescent COVID-19. Each CDR3 is given with its conserved first and last residue. D genes are given only for firm matches. Part of the rows lack a size; the others show once, few, many or a class for expanded clones.

size,D,J,V,CDR3,DNA
few,NA,TRBJ1-2,TRBV29-1,CSVEETGFLRTF,TGCAGCGTTGAAGAAACAGGGTTTCTGAGGACCTTC
NA,TRBD1,TRBJ1-2,TRBV19,CASSTHDRAYGYTF,TGTGCCAGTAGTACCCACGACAGGGCATATGGCTACACCTTC
NA,NA,TRBJ1-5,TRBV7-9,CASSLGPGNPQHF,TGTGCCAGCAGCTTAGGCCCGGGGAACCCCCAGCATTTT
NA,TRBD1,TRBJ1-2,TRBV18,CASSPSGTGSYGYTF,TGTGCCAGCTCACCATCCGGGACAGGGTCCTATGGCTACACCTTC
once,NA,TRBJ1-5,TRBV2,CASTQSPPPGPQHF,TGTGCCAGCACCCAATCCCCCCCGCCGGGGCCCCAGCATTTT
NA,NA,TRBJ1-2,TRBV18,CASSPGQVRDAYGYTF,TGTGCCAGCTCACCTGGTCAGGTCAGGGATGCGTATGGCTACACCTTC
NA,TRBD2,TRBJ2-7,TRBV2,CASSAQLAGGPYEQYF,TGTGCCAGCAGTGCCCAACTAGCGGGGGGGCCCTACGAGCAGTACTTC
NA,TRBD1,TRBJ1-4,TRBV2,CASKSDRGSGEKLFF,TGTGCCAGCAAATCGGACAGGGGATCTGGGGAAAAACTGTTTTTT
NA,TRBD1,TRBJ2-3,TRBV5-4,CASSFVRTGGWDTQYF,TGTGCCAGCAGCTTCGTCCGGACAGGGGGGTGGGATACGCAGTATTTT
NA,NA,TRBJ1-1,TRBV18,CASSPPGGMEMNTEAFF,TGTGCCAGCTCACCACCGGGAGGGATGGAGATGAACACTGAAGCTTTCTTT
once,NA,TRBJ2-3,TRBV3-1/TRBV3-2,CASSPLAGDNTDTQYF,TGTGCCAGCAGCCCCTTGGCGGGGGACAACACAGATACGCAGTATTTT
NA,NA,TRBJ1-2,TRBV15,CATSRGPIRTGTNSYGYTF,TGTGCCACCAGCAGAGGACCAATAAGGACCGGGACAAACAGCTATGGCTACACCTTC
NA,TRBD1,TRBJ1-2,TRBV7-2,CASSTRQGIGYTF,TGTGCCAGCAGCACTAGACAGGGGATTGGCTACACCTTC
few,NA,TRBJ2-7,TRBV12-3/TRBV12-4,CASSVYEQYF,TGTGCCAGCAGCGTTTACGAGCAGTACTTC
NA,TRBD1,TRBJ1-4,TRBV6-6,CASSPRPGTGGLFHEKLFF,TGTGCCAGCAGTCCGAGACCGGGAACAGGGGGACTTTTTCATGAAAAACTGTTTTTT
NA,TRBD2,TRBJ2-1,TRBV11-2,CASSARGVGYNEQFF,TGTGCCAGCAGCGCGCGGGGGGTGGGCTACAATGAGCAGTTCTTC
NA,NA,TRBJ1-1,TRBV18,CASSSDRNTEAFF,TGTGCCAGCTCGTCCGACAGGAACACTGAAGCTTTCTTT
NA,NA,TRBJ2-1,TRBV7-9,CASSLAGDNEQFF,TGTGCCAGCAGCTTAGCAGGGGACAATGAGCAGTTCTTC
NA,NA,TRBJ1-1,TRBV9,CASGGLSDTEAFF,TGTGCCAGCGGGGGCTTATCGGACACTGAAGCTTTCTTT
NA,NA,TRBJ1-2,TRBV6-5,CASSYSSRDGYTF,TGTGCCAGCAGTTACTCGAGTCGGGATGGCTACACCTTC
NA,TRBD1,TRBJ1-1,TRBV28,CASSLGTGGGGTEAFF,TGTGCCAGCAGTCTAGGGACAGGGGGCGGGGGCACTGAAGCTTTCTTT
NA,TRBD1,TRBJ2-7,TRBV6-5,CASSLGQSSYEQYF,TGTGCCAGCAGCCTGGGACAGAGCTCCTACGAGCAGTACTTC
NA,NA,TRBJ1-5,TRBV2,CASSGDPTGANQPQHF,TGTGCCAGCAGTGGGGACCCGACAGGCGCAAATCAGCCCCAGCATTTT
NA,NA,TRBJ1-4,TRBV28,CASRRRTETNEKLFF,TGTGCCAGCAGGCGGCGGACAGAAACTAATGAAAAACTGTTTTTT
NA,NA,TRBJ2-7,TRBV7-2,CASSVSGPYVNEQYF,TGTGCCAGCAGCGTTAGCGGACCCTACGTAAACGAGCAGTACTTC
NA,NA,TRBJ1-2,TRBV29-1,CSVTDSPYGYTF,TGCAGCGTTACTGACAGTCCCTATGGCTACACCTTC
NA,NA,TRBJ1-2,TRBV7-2,CASSLGGQLYGYTF,TGTGCCAGCAGCTTAGGTGGACAGCTCTATGGCTACACCTTC
once,NA,TRBJ1-1,TRBV5-1,CASSFGGRPEAFF,TGCGCCAGCAGTTTCGGAGGGAGACCTGAAGCTTTCTTT
NA,NA,TRBJ1-2,TRBV29-1,CSAGSSEDYGYTF,TGCAGCGCCGGGTCGTCAGAGGACTATGGCTACACCTTC
NA,TRBD2,TRBJ2-3,TRBV4-3,CASSLGTYGGAGTDTQYF,TGCGCCAGCAGCCTAGGAACTTACGGGGGGGCTGGAACAGATACGCAGTATTTT
NA,TRBD2,TRBJ2-3,TRBV3-1/TRBV3-2,CASSPSGTSPFTDTQYF,TGTGCCAGCAGCCCCTCAGGGACTAGCCCTTTCACAGATACGCAGTATTTT
NA,TRBD1,TRBJ1-5,TRBV6-6,CASKMDRDSNQPQHF,TGTGCCAGCAAAATGGACAGGGATAGCAATCAGCCCCAGCATTTT
NA,NA,TRBJ2-5,TRBV2,CASSADRQETQYF,TGTGCCAGCAGTGCAGACAGGCAAGAGACCCAGTACTTC
NA,NA,TRBJ2-5,TRBV2,CASSASGETQYF,TGTGCCAGCAGTGCTTCAGGAGAGACCCAGTACTTC
NA,TRBD1,TRBJ2-3,TRBV5-1,CASSLAGGLPDTQYF,TGCGCCAGCAGCTTGGCAGGGGGCCTCCCAGATACGCAGTATTTT
NA,TRBD1,TRBJ1-3,TRBV7-7,CASSLYQGAGNTIYF,TGTGCTAGCAGCCTTTATCAGGGGGCTGGAAACACCATATATTTT
NA,TRBD1,TRBJ2-7,TRBV2,CASSTGQGSWEQYF,TGTGCCAGCAGTACCGGACAGGGTTCGTGGGAGCAGTACTTC
NA,TRBD1,TRBJ2-7,TRBV5-1,CASSSTGVFYEQYF,TGCGCCAGCAGCAGCACAGGGGTTTTCTACGAGCAGTACTTC
once,NA,TRBJ1-1,TRBV9,CASSVGQLNTEAFF,TGTGCCAGCAGCGTAGGACAGTTGAACACTGAAGCTTTCTTT